Following are 32 T cell receptor beta chains from one sample sequenced in a study of response to subunit inactivated influenza vaccine. Using its own MiXCR run on the RT-PCR reads, TCRdb lists one record per CDR3 protein. The sample holds more than 550,000 distinct CDR3 sequences, about 12% seen once. Sample: PBMCs from blood, taken on the day of vaccination. All receptors derive from a man in his fifties or sixties who received an inactivated influenza vaccine.

The rearrangement links TRBV6-2 or TRBV6-3 to TRBJ2-5; D uncertain. V was clipped by 2 bases and J by 5 bases, with 6 bases between them. The CDR3 is made up of 12 amino acids. Germline V gene lookup returns CDR1 MNHEY and CDR2 SVGEGT. CDR3 sequence: CASSYRVETQYF. The CDR3 nucleotides are TGTGCCAGCAGTTACCGCGTGGAGACCCAGTACTTC.

The J gene is TRBJ2-3, the V gene TRBV29-1; D possibly corresponds to TRBD1 (5 bases). The CDR3 is 14 amino acids. Looked up from germline, CDR1 is SQVTM and CDR2 is ANQGSEA. Trimming pared 4 bases from V and 6 bases from J, leaving 17 bases between. The CDR3 spells CSVGFQGGMDTQYF. CDR3 nucleotide sequence: TGCAGCGTTGGCTTCCAGGGCGGTATGGATACGCAGTATTTT.

Here the CDR3 DNA reads TGCGCCAGCAGCTTGGGAGCGGGAGTCGGAAACATTCAGTACTTC. It translates to CASSLGAGVGNIQYF. The chain has TRBV5-1 and TRBJ2-4; the match to TRBD2 covers 8 bases. Germline CDR1 reads SGHRS; CDR2 reads YFSETQ. V shed 0 bases, J shed 6 bases, and the junction held 5 bases outside the gene matches. This CDR3 comprises 15 residues.

The table lists this clonotype with many counts. The chain joins TRBV5-4 to TRBJ2-5; D gene ambiguous. The CDR3 loop spans 14 amino acids. Germline V gene lookup returns CDR1 SGHNT and CDR2 YYREEE (reference sequence). Trimming left V 0 bases short and J 1 base short, with 7 bases between. The CDR3 coding sequence is TGTGCCAGCAGCTTGGGGGTCAGCCAAGAGACCCAGTACTTC. It specifies CASSLGVSQETQYF.

This clonotype was counted ten times or more. The rearrangement joins TRBV6-5 to TRBJ2-1, with TRBD2 matching 9 bases. Germline values: CDR1 MNHEY, CDR2 SVGAGI. This CDR3 comprises 15 residues. V trimming: 0 bases; J trimming: 8 bases; junction bases outside the gene matches: 5. Here the CDR3 reads CASSYSGTSIYEQFF. As DNA, the CDR3 is TGTGCCAGCAGTTACTCCGGGACTAGCATCTATGAGCAGTTCTTC.

This clonotype came up once. The chain employs TRBV6-6 and TRBJ2-3; D is unresolved. CDR3 length: 12 residues. Germline V gives CDR1 MNHNY, CDR2 SVGAGI (reference sequence). V gave up 6 bases and J gave up 4 bases, with 8 bases separating them. Here the CDR3 reads CASSQAPDTQYF. CDR3 DNA: TGTGCCAGCAGCCAGGCCCCAGATACGCAGTATTTT.

V usage is TRBV7-8 and J usage is TRBJ2-3; 11 nucleotides line up with TRBD2. Trimming at V came to 5 bases and at J to 0 bases, leaving 13 bases not matched to a gene. Germline assignment: CDR1 SGHVS and CDR2 FQNEAQ. This CDR3 spans 19 amino acids. Written as DNA, the CDR3 is TGTGCCAGCAGCCCCCCGACTAGCGGGATTTGGGGGAGCACAGATACGCAGTATTTT. Translating it yields CASSPPTSGIWGSTDTQYF.

This clonotype occurred many times. The chain carries TRBV27 and TRBJ2-5; maybe TRBD1 (6 bases). Trimming pared 3 bases from V and 3 bases from J, leaving 20 bases between. This CDR3 is 17 amino acids long. Germline loops: CDR1 MNHEY, CDR2 SMNVEV (reference sequence). CDR3 DNA: TGTGCCAGCAGTTTGTATCCGGGTCCTAGGGGGAAAGAGACCCAGTACTTC. Translated: CASSLYPGPRGKETQYF.

CDR3 amino acids: CASSHKGSKVYEQYF. The CDR3 DNA follows: TGTGCCAGCAGTCATAAGGGGAGCAAAGTCTACGAGCAGTACTTC. The chain recombines TRBV21-1 with TRBJ2-7; TRBD2 is the table's D call, not checked against the DNA. TRBV21-1 is termed a pseudogene. The CDR3 consists of 15 residues.

This clonotype was observed a handful of times. This chain connects TRBV12-3 or TRBV12-4 to TRBJ2-5; possible D gene TRBD1, 8 bases. This CDR3 contains 14 residues. V was trimmed by 6 bases and J by 5 bases, leaving 16 bases between them. The CDR3 sequence is CASSPQGGWETQYF. The CDR3 DNA is TGTGCCAGCAGCCCACAGGGGGGGTGGGAGACCCAGTACTTC.

The chain is built from TRBV6-2 or TRBV6-3 and TRBJ2-1; 7 nucleotides line up with TRBD2. The V and J ends lost 2 bases and 3 bases, in that order; junction bases with no gene match: 7. Germline CDR1 MNHEY, CDR2 SVGEGT. CDR3 size: 16 residues. CDR3 sequence (DNA): TGTGCCAGCAGTTACGACCTAGCGGTAGGCTACAATGAGCAGTTCTTC. Translated, it gives CASSYDLAVGYNEQFF.

The V gene is TRBV7-9, the J gene TRBJ1-1; tentatively, D is TRBD1 (6 bases). Germline CDR1 and CDR2: SEHNR and FQNEAQ (reference sequence). V was clipped by 2 bases and J by 1 base, with 11 bases between them. CDR3 size: 15 residues. CDR3 amino acids: CASSLRQGWNTEAFF. DNA of the CDR3: TGTGCCAGCAGCTTACGGCAGGGGTGGAACACTGAAGCTTTCTTT.

This clonotype was counted ten times or more. J is TRBJ2-3 and V is TRBV4-3; 7 bases line up with TRBD2. CDR1 is LGHNA and CDR2 is YSLEER in the germline V gene. The CDR3 is made up of 15 amino acids. V lost 6 bases to trimming and J lost 0 bases; unmatched junction nucleotides: 6. CDR3 in DNA: TGCGCCAGCAGTCGACTAGCAGCTAGCACAGATACGCAGTATTTT. Translating gives CASSRLAASTDTQYF.

This clonotype showed up many times. V and J are TRBV2 and TRBJ1-1; TRBD1 matches at 10 bases. The CDR3 spans 14 residues. Per the germline V gene, CDR1 is SNHLY and CDR2 is FYNNEI. Trimming took 6 bases from V and 5 from J; bases not matched to a gene: 6. The CDR3 sequence: CASREDRGGTEAFF. The CDR3 nucleotides read TGTGCCAGCAGAGAGGACAGGGGGGGAACTGAAGCTTTCTTT.

This clonotype was seen many times. This rearrangement joins TRBV12-3 or TRBV12-4 to TRBJ1-2; 8 bases are a match to TRBD1. The CDR3 is 14 amino acids. The ends lost 1 base at V and 7 bases at J; junction bases unmatched: 5. CDR3 sequence reads: CASSLVGQGGGYTF. The CDR3 region has the DNA TGTGCCAGCAGTTTAGTCGGACAGGGTGGTGGCTACACCTTC.

This clonotype was found a few times. J is TRBJ2-7 and V is TRBV12-3 or TRBV12-4; D possibly corresponds to TRBD1 (6 bases). The V and J ends lost 6 bases and 5 bases respectively, with 14 bases between them. The CDR3 runs 13 residues. The CDR3 DNA follows: TGTGCCAGCAGCACAGGGATTAGCGACGAGCAGTACTTC. It specifies CASSTGISDEQYF.

This clonotype occurred a few times. The chain employs TRBV5-5 and TRBJ1-3; no reliable D call. V lost 4 bases, J lost 0 bases, and 14 bases lay in between. The length of the CDR3 is 16 residues. The germline gives CDR1 SGHKS, CDR2 YYEKEE (reference sequence). The CDR3 spells CASSPLPENSGNTIYF. CDR3 DNA: TGTGCCAGCAGCCCCCTTCCTGAGAACTCTGGAAACACCATATATTTT.

This rearrangement joins TRBV6-1 to TRBJ1-5; D perhaps matches TRBD1 (5 bases). V dropped 2 bases and J dropped 4 bases, with 9 bases sitting between them. The germline V gene encodes CDR1 MNHNS and CDR2 SASEGT. This CDR3 has 14 amino acids. The CDR3 here is CASSEPGGNQPQHF. Written as DNA, the CDR3 is TGTGCCAGCAGTGAACCCGGGGGGAATCAGCCCCAGCATTTT.

The V gene is TRBV2, the J gene TRBJ2-7, with 12 positions matching TRBD1. The V gene end was trimmed by 6 bases and the J gene end by 4 bases; junction bases not matched to a gene: 10. This CDR3 has 16 amino acids. Germline V gives CDR1 SNHLY, CDR2 FYNNEI. This chain's CDR3 is CASSAPPGQGAYEQYF. The CDR3 region has the DNA TGTGCCAGCAGCGCACCGCCGGGACAGGGGGCTTACGAGCAGTACTTC.

The chain joins TRBV7-2 to TRBJ1-1; D call uncertain. The CDR3 extends over 13 amino acids. V dropped 5 bases and J dropped 2 bases, with 9 bases sitting between them. CDR1 is SGHTA and CDR2 is FQGNSA in the germline V gene. The CDR3 sequence: CASSPWGNTEAFF. In DNA, the CDR3 is TGTGCCAGCAGCCCCTGGGGTAACACTGAAGCTTTCTTT.

Points on this clonotype: This clone may be a read error of a much larger clone one base away. The CDR3: CASSITGSGKNIKYF. CDR3 in DNA: TGTGCCAGTAGTATAACCGGGAGTGGGAAAAACATTAAGTACTTC. The chain recombines TRBV19 with TRBJ2-4; D possibly corresponds to TRBD2 (6 bases). CDR1 and CDR2 (germline): LNHDA, SQIVND (reference sequence). CDR3 length: 15 residues.

The chain recombines TRBV28 with TRBJ2-1; 12 bases fit TRBD2. This CDR3 has 18 amino acids. Germline loops: CDR1 MDHEN, CDR2 SYDVKM. Trimming removed 6 bases from V and 0 bases from J; junction bases left unmatched: 9. CDR3 nucleotide sequence: TGTGCCAGCAGCCCCGGGACTAGCGGGCAGAGCTCCTACAATGAGCAGTTCTTC. Its protein product is CASSPGTSGQSSYNEQFF.

This clonotype was counted at least ten times. Here the CDR3 reads CASSQRLLGVGETQYF. The CDR3 coding sequence is TGTGCCAGCAGCCAACGATTGCTAGGAGTTGGGGAGACCCAGTACTTC. This chain links TRBV12-3 or TRBV12-4 with TRBJ2-5; the D is unclear. The CDR3 is 16 amino acids. Trimming left V 6 bases short and J 5 bases short, with 22 bases between.

This clonotype was recorded at least ten times. The J gene is TRBJ1-5, the V gene TRBV10-2, with D maybe TRBD1 (6 bases). Trimming cost V 3 bases and J 4 bases, with 19 bases left between them. The germline V gene encodes CDR1 WSHSY and CDR2 SAAADI. This CDR3 has 17 amino acids. This chain's CDR3 is CASSEPPYREKNQPQHF. The CDR3 DNA reads as TGCGCCAGCAGTGAACCACCATACAGGGAGAAAAATCAGCCCCAGCATTTT.

CDR3 DNA: TGCAGTGCTATATCAGGGGATAATTCACCCCTCCACTTT. Translation gives CSAISGDNSPLHF. V is TRBV20-1 and J is TRBJ1-6; perhaps TRBD1 as D (6 bases). Looked up from germline, CDR1 is DFQATT and CDR2 is SNEGSKA (reference sequence). This CDR3 is 13 amino acids long. Deletions cut 4 bases from V and 5 bases from J, with 9 bases between.

The chain employs TRBV20-1 and TRBJ2-3, with D maybe TRBD1 (10 bases). This CDR3 is built from 17 residues. Germline V gene sequence: CDR1 DFQATT, CDR2 SNEGSKA (reference sequence). Deletions cut 6 bases from V and 4 bases from J, with 26 bases between. The CDR3 sequence: CSAAGTGVSGSSDTQYF. The CDR3 region has the DNA TGCAGTGCCGCCGGGACAGGGGTTAGCGGGAGCTCAGATACGCAGTATTTT.

V usage is TRBV15 and J usage is TRBJ2-1; 15 bases are shared with TRBD2. CDR1 is LNHNV and CDR2 is YYDKDF in the germline V gene (reference sequence). Losses at the gene ends were 4 bases for V and 8 bases for J; bases not matched to a gene: 15. The CDR3 runs 19 residues. CDR3 nucleotides: TGTGCCACCAGCAAGACCCGGACTAGCGGGAGGGCCCGGATCGATGAGCAGTTCTTC. It encodes CATSKTRTSGRARIDEQFF.

This clonotype was picked up a small number of times. This chain links TRBV10-3 with TRBJ1-2; 9 bases are a match to TRBD1. Unmatched junction bases numbered 7, after V lost 6 bases and J lost 8 bases. Germline values: CDR1 ENHRY, CDR2 SYGVKD. The CDR3 contains 13 residues. The CDR3 DNA is TGTGCCATCAGCCGGACAGGGGATGCAGGCTACACCTTC. Its translation: CAISRTGDAGYTF.

A few counts support this clonotype. The chain recombines TRBV5-1 with TRBJ1-4; D ambiguous. Per germline, CDR1 SGHRS and CDR2 YFSETQ. V was shortened by 0 bases and J by 7 bases, with 16 bases between the two germline ends. There are 16 residues in the CDR3. CDR3 sequence: CASSLAGQGRSEKLFF. The CDR3 DNA reads as TGCGCCAGCAGCTTGGCTGGGCAAGGCAGAAGTGAAAAACTGTTTTTT.

CDR3 nucleotides: TGCGCCAGCAGCTTCACCCCCACTAGCGGGGTACTCAATGAGCAGTTCTTC. It specifies CASSFTPTSGVLNEQFF. The rearrangement joins TRBV5-1 to TRBJ2-1, with 10 bases lining up with TRBD2. Germline-derived CDR1 and CDR2 are SGHRS and YFSETQ. The trim removed 2 bases at V and 6 bases at J, leaving 11 bases unmatched. The length of the CDR3 is 17 residues.

This clonotype was found a few times. V and J are TRBV7-9 and TRBJ2-7; D remains unclear. CDR3 length: 14 amino acids. The ends were cut back, 5 bases at V and 3 bases at J, with 14 bases in the middle. The V gene's germline CDR1 is SEHNR and CDR2 FQNEAQ (reference sequence). The CDR3 is CASSPHKAGYEQYF. Here the CDR3 DNA reads TGTGCCAGCAGCCCGCACAAGGCTGGCTACGAGCAGTACTTC.

The chain uses TRBV20-1 and TRBJ2-5; D may be TRBD2 (6 bases). The CDR3 has 14 amino acids. V lost 6 bases and J 1 base, leaving 15 bases between the germline ends. The germline CDR1 and CDR2 sequences are DFQATT and SNEGSKA (reference sequence). CDR3 coding DNA: TGCAGTGCCCGTACGGGAGCCCGCCAAGAGACCCAGTACTTC. This sequence encodes CSARTGARQETQYF.